Listed here are 18 T cell receptor beta chains from one sample, sequenced in a study of T cells in Graves' hyperthyroidism and ophthalmopathy (dated by TCRdb to between 2019 and 2020). Libraries were prepared through multiplex PCR. Sequencer: Illumina HiSeq 2000. Amplification of TCR beta CDR3 regions was carried out from RNA transcripts. A first-round RT-PCR of the TCR CDR3 used the HTBI primer set with the Qiagen OneStep RT-PCR kit. Starting from the raw public reads, TCRdb applied fastp trimming at Q25, assembled clones with MiXCR and retained in-frame beta chains. When rows share a CDR3 protein, they turn into one entry using the most common DNA and genes. For this sample the table gives around 35,000 distinct CDR3 sequences, of which about 53% were detected only once. Jointly, the top ten make up roughly 25% of the sample. The sequencing sample was made of blood. The receptors were gathered from a woman in her forties with Graves' ophthalmopathy.

The sample holds many counts of this clonotype. The chain recombines TRBV6-1 with TRBJ1-2, with a possible D match to TRBD1 (5 bases). The ends were cut back, 8 bases at V and 3 bases at J, with 19 bases in the middle. The length of the CDR3 is 15 residues. Germline CDR1 is MNHNS and CDR2 is SASEGT. The CDR3 loop reads CASHQTVGGDYGYTF. CDR3 nucleotide sequence: TGTGCCAGCCACCAGACAGTCGGAGGTGACTATGGCTACACCTTC.

The chain employs TRBV19 and TRBJ1-5; D is ambiguous. Germline lookup yields CDR1 LNHDA and CDR2 SQIVND (reference sequence). CDR3 size: 15 residues. With 4 bases removed from V and 2 bases from J, the gap between germline ends came to 12 bases. CDR3: CASSRRSGGNQPQHF. The CDR3 nucleotides are TGTGCCAGTAGTAGGAGGAGCGGGGGCAATCAGCCCCAGCATTTT.

This clonotype was recorded once. V gene TRBV7-9 combines with J gene TRBJ2-7, with 8 bases aligning to TRBD2. The J call may be faulty, since TRBJ2-1 better matches the DNA end. Germline CDR1 is SEHNR and CDR2 is FQNEAQ (reference sequence). The CDR3 is made up of 13 amino acids. CDR3 amino acids: CASIQAGAHEQFF. CDR3 sequence (DNA): TGTGCCAGCATCCAAGCGGGGGCACATGAGCAGTTCTTC.

This clonotype was seen many times. The rearrangement links TRBV2 to TRBJ2-5, with TRBD2 matching over 12 bases. The CDR3 covers 15 residues. Germline assignment: CDR1 SNHLY and CDR2 FYNNEI. V shed 3 bases and J 5 bases; nucleotides not matched to a gene: 4. Here the CDR3 reads CASSDGLAGLETQYF. DNA for the CDR3: TGTGCCAGCAGTGATGGACTAGCGGGACTCGAGACCCAGTACTTC.

This clonotype was observed at least ten times. The chain is built from TRBV5-1 and TRBJ2-7; D is undetermined. Trimming removed 0 bases from V and 4 bases from J, with 8 bases in between. CDR3 size: 13 residues. Germline values: CDR1 SGHRS, CDR2 YFSETQ. The CDR3 region has the DNA TGCGCCAGCAGCTTGGAGTTAGGGTACGAGCAGTACTTC. Amino acid sequence: CASSLELGYEQYF.

This clonotype was counted many times. The chain couples TRBV20-1 to TRBJ2-1, with 13 bases fitting TRBD2. The CDR3 is made up of 15 amino acids. Germline V gene data show CDR1 as DFQATT and CDR2 as SNEGSKA (reference sequence). Trimming took 6 bases from V and 9 from J; bases not matched to a gene: 11. CDR3 sequence (DNA): TGCAGTGCGCCTGCGGGGACTAGCGGGAATGGTGAGCAGTTCTTC. It translates to CSAPAGTSGNGEQFF.

This clonotype has just one count. The V gene is TRBV7-3, the J gene TRBJ2-7, with 15 positions matching TRBD2. This CDR3 is 16 amino acids long. Germline V gene sequence: CDR1 SGHTA, CDR2 FQGTGA. V trimming: 5 bases; J trimming: 2 bases; junction bases outside the gene matches: 4. This CDR3 reads CASSPGLAGGTYEQYF. CDR3 nucleotide sequence: TGTGCCAGCAGCCCGGGACTAGCGGGAGGAACCTACGAGCAGTACTTC.

Turning to this clonotype: In this CDR3 the conserved last residue, phenylalanine or tryptophan, is missing, so a read error is likely. It is unclear where the CDR3 begins or ends on the DNA, so no DNA is shown, and the CDR3 is as TCRdb lists it. The CDR3 is CASGLGGLA. This chain uses TRBV12-5 with TRBJ2-2; no check of the table's D call, TRBD2, against the DNA was made. The CDR3 spans 9 amino acids, including both terminal residues. The germline V gene encodes CDR1 LGHNT and CDR2 FRNRAP.

For this clonotype: The junction departs from the called germline gene at one end, perhaps through a read error. This chain joins TRBV3-1 and TRBJ2-1; TRBD2 aligns across 9 bases. The CDR3 consists of 15 residues. Germline values: CDR1 LGHDT, CDR2 YNNKEL (reference sequence). This CDR3 is CAGSQVGGRANEQFF. For the CDR3, the DNA is TGTGCCGGCAGCCAAGTCGGCGGGAGGGCCAATGAGCAGTTCTTC.

At least ten counts were recorded for this clonotype. The rearrangement uses TRBV9 and TRBJ1-2; maybe TRBD1 (5 bases). V was trimmed by 4 bases and J by 6 bases, leaving 19 bases between them. The CDR3 length is 15 residues. The germline V gene has CDR1 SGDLS and CDR2 YYNGEE. The CDR3 spells CASSPSAWTNDGYTF. DNA for the CDR3: TGTGCCAGCAGCCCCTCCGCGTGGACAAACGATGGCTACACCTTC.

This clonotype is judged medium-sized (0.01 to 0.1%). The chain has TRBV20-1 and TRBJ1-6, with D maybe TRBD1 (6 bases). This CDR3 is built from 15 residues. CDR1 and CDR2 (germline): DFQATT, SNEGSKA (reference sequence). Trimming removed 4 bases from V and 5 bases from J, with 15 bases in between. CDR3 DNA: TGCAGTGCTATTAGTAGGGACACTCATAATTCACCCCTCCACTTT. It specifies CSAISRDTHNSPLHF.

The sample holds many counts of this clonotype. The J gene is TRBJ1-1, the V gene TRBV5-1; no clear D. The CDR3 length is 13 residues. Germline V lookup: CDR1 SGHRS, CDR2 YFSETQ. V was pared by 4 bases and J by 3 bases, with 10 bases between. CDR3 sequence reads: CASSPGFDTEAFF. The CDR3 nucleotides read TGCGCCAGCAGCCCTGGATTTGACACTGAAGCTTTCTTT.

This clonotype was seen ten or more times. The rearrangement links TRBV6-5 to TRBJ1-2; 9 bases fit TRBD1. Germline lookup yields CDR1 MNHEY and CDR2 SVGAGI. The CDR3 length is 15 residues. The V and J ends lost 5 bases and 7 bases, in that order; junction bases with no gene match: 11. CDR3 sequence (DNA): TGTGCCAGCAGTGACCTGGGACAGGGTGTTCTTGGCTACACCTTC. This codes for CASSDLGQGVLGYTF.

This clonotype showed up many times. V and J are TRBV25-1 and TRBJ1-2; D remains ambiguous. CDR1 and CDR2 from the germline V gene are MGHDK and SYGVNS. The ends were cut back, 8 bases at V and 1 base at J, with 8 bases in the middle. CDR3 length: 12 amino acids. In DNA form, the CDR3 reads TGTGCCAGCTCGGGATTTAACTATGGCTACACCTTC. Translated, it gives CASSGFNYGYTF.

This chain uses TRBV7-3 with TRBJ2-1; 15 bases map to TRBD2. With V trimmed by 0 bases and J by 5 bases, 14 bases remained unmatched. This CDR3 region has 21 residues. CDR1 and CDR2 from the germline V gene are SGHTA and FQGTGA. The CDR3 spells CASSLTLKGLAGGAGNNEQFF. Here the CDR3 DNA reads TGTGCCAGCAGCTTAACGTTAAAAGGACTAGCGGGGGGGGCCGGAAACAATGAGCAGTTCTTC.

This chain links TRBV20-1 with TRBJ2-7; TRBD2 agrees at 7 bases. Germline V lookup: CDR1 DFQATT, CDR2 SNEGSKA (reference sequence). The CDR3 totals 12 residues. With V trimmed by 0 bases and J by 4 bases, 0 bases remained unmatched. CDR3 sequence: CSAREREYEQYF. The CDR3 bases are TGCAGTGCTAGAGAGCGGGAGTACGAGCAGTACTTC.

The rearrangement links TRBV6-4 to TRBJ2-7; D perhaps matches TRBD2 (5 bases). The CDR3 consists of 12 residues. CDR1 is MRHNA, CDR2 SNTAGT, per germline. Trimming removed 6 bases at V and 2 bases at J, with 8 bases between. This chain's CDR3 is CASRAGTYEQYF. CDR3 bases: TGTGCCAGCAGAGCCGGGACCTACGAGCAGTACTTC.

The CDR3 is CASSQGQALHF. The CDR3 DNA is TGTGCCAGCAGTCAGGGGCAGGCCCTCCACTTT. The chain uses TRBV7-9 and TRBJ1-6, with a possible D match to TRBD1 (6 bases). Trimming pared 6 bases from V and 14 bases from J, leaving 11 bases between. The CDR3 is 11 residues long. Germline CDR1 and CDR2: SEHNR and FQNEAQ (reference sequence).